This T cell receptor (beta chain) was found in a study of blood T cell repertoires in COVID-19. On the study more broadly: The United States, Italy and Spain provided the acute and convalescent COVID-19 samples. Sources were T cells, B-cell-depleted T cells, or PBMCs; the material itself was cDNA or gDNA.

The V gene's germline CDR1 is SQVTM and CDR2 ANQGSEA. The CDR3 contains 16 residues. V shed 7 bases and J shed 8 bases, with 29 bases lying between them. In the original workflow: By means of reference gene primer amplification, nucleated cell counts were estimated. Produced via immunoSEQ multiplex PCR; TCRdb's table is partial and in-frame only. V and J calls and clone size are those listed in that table; D and trimming were worked out from the DNA. The sample consists of some 260,000 clones, 80% to 90% of them appearing once. Seattle enrolled patients during active infection and tracked them longitudinally. This clone was found once.

This TCR was sampled from a woman in her 70s with COVID-19, enrolled during active disease. The sequencing input was peripheral blood. The rearrangement joins TRBV29-1 to TRBJ1-2; a possible D gene is TRBD1 (5 bases). DNA of the CDR3: TGCAGCGCCGGAGGAGTACTCCGGGCAGTCGGGGGGGGCTACACCTTC. This sequence encodes CSAGGVLRAVGGGYTF.